These 15 T cell receptor beta chains share one sample of origin, sequenced in a study of blood T cell repertoires in COVID-19. Some clones are missing from TCRdb's copy, which holds only in-frame ones; the method was immunoSEQ multiplex PCR. The data hold some 150,000 clones, with 85% to 90% observed a single time. Sequencing was carried out using peripheral blood. All receptors come from a human donor in a cohort sampled during active COVID-19.

The genes are TRBV4-2 and TRBJ2-1; 12 bases map to TRBD2. Germline lookup yields CDR1 LGHNA and CDR2 YNFKEQ. V lost 4 bases to trimming and J lost 6 bases; unmatched junction nucleotides: 4. The CDR3 is 15 amino acids. CDR3 residues: CASSPRTSGANEQFF. The CDR3 nucleotides read TGTGCCAGCAGCCCACGGACTAGCGGGGCCAATGAGCAGTTCTTC.

The rearrangement joins TRBV9 to TRBJ1-6; 11 bases are a match to TRBD1. Trimming at V came to 4 bases and at J to 4 bases, leaving 7 bases not matched to a gene. The CDR3 is made up of 17 amino acids. Per the germline V gene, CDR1 is SGDLS and CDR2 is YYNGEE. CDR3 nucleotide sequence: TGTGCCAGCAGCCAAGGACAGGGGGCTCCTTATAATTCACCCCTCCACTTT. This encodes CASSQGQGAPYNSPLHF.

The chain employs TRBV6-5 and TRBJ2-7, with TRBD1 as a possible D gene (6 bases). V was shortened by 6 bases and J by 1 base, with 16 bases between the two germline ends. The CDR3 spans 15 residues. From germline, CDR1 is MNHEY and CDR2 SVGAGI. Here the CDR3 reads CASSWAVGQSYEQYF. CDR3 bases: TGTGCCAGCAGCTGGGCTGTCGGACAGTCCTACGAGCAGTACTTC.

CDR3: CAWSNGGYTF. The DNA for the CDR3 is TGTGCCTGGAGTAACGGGGGCTACACCTTC. The chain links TRBV30 to TRBJ1-2; D unclear. CDR1 and CDR2 from the germline V gene are GTSNPN and SVGIG (reference sequence). The CDR3 runs to 10 residues. Trimming shortened V by 2 bases and J by 8 bases, and 6 bases separated the two germline ends.

The CDR3 loop reads CASSQDGRVAGYTF. In DNA form, the CDR3 reads TGCGCCAGCAGCCAAGATGGCCGGGTTGCTGGCTACACCTTC. J is TRBJ1-2 and V is TRBV4-3; D not certain. The CDR3 runs to 14 residues. Germline loops: CDR1 LGHNA, CDR2 YSLEER. V lost 0 bases, J lost 7 bases, and 12 bases lay in between.

This clone showed up just once. V is TRBV24-1 and J is TRBJ2-5; 8 bases are a match to TRBD2. Germline CDR1 and CDR2: KGHDR and SFDVKD. V was pared by 2 bases and J by 4 bases, with 5 bases of the junction left unmatched. This CDR3 contains 15 residues. This chain's CDR3 is CATSDSRGAGETQYF. For the CDR3, the DNA is TGTGCCACCAGTGATTCGCGGGGGGCAGGAGAGACCCAGTACTTC.

This sequence joins TRBV5-5 and TRBJ2-7; 10 bases fit TRBD1. Germline V CDR1 and CDR2: SGHKS, YYEKEE (reference sequence). There are 14 residues in the CDR3. Losses at the gene ends were 4 bases for V and 4 bases for J; bases not matched to a gene: 5. The CDR3 loop reads CASSRGQGIYEQYF. As DNA, the CDR3 is TGTGCCAGCAGCCGGGGACAGGGGATTTACGAGCAGTACTTC.

This clone was recorded a few times. The chain couples TRBV30 to TRBJ2-6; a weak D match, TRBD2 (5 bases). V was trimmed by 2 bases and J by 4 bases, leaving 18 bases between them. The CDR3 runs to 17 residues. The V gene's germline CDR1 is GTSNPN and CDR2 SVGIG (reference sequence). CDR3 in amino acids: CAWSLSGLPSGANVLTF. CDR3 sequence (DNA): TGTGCCTGGAGTTTGAGCGGTTTACCCTCCGGGGCCAACGTCCTGACTTTC. Complete variable domain (other parts from reference TRBV30 and TRBJ2-6): SQTIHQWPATLVQPVGSPLSLECTVEGTSNPNLYWYRQAAGRGLQLLFYSVGIGQISSEVPQNLSASRPQDRQFILSSKKLLLSDSGFYLCAWSLSGLPSGANVLTFGAGSRLTVL.

This clone was counted only a few times. The V and J genes are TRBV6-6 and TRBJ1-2, with D unclear. Trimming left V 6 bases short and J 5 bases short, with 7 bases between. Germline CDR1 and CDR2: MNHNY and SVGAGI (reference sequence). This CDR3 has 11 amino acids. CDR3 in amino acids: CASRVEYGYTF. DNA for the CDR3: TGTGCCAGCAGGGTGGAGTATGGCTACACCTTC.

This clone is a singleton in its sample. The V call is TRBV5-1, the J call TRBJ2-5, with TRBD1 as a possible D gene (6 bases). Looked up from germline, CDR1 is SGHRS and CDR2 is YFSETQ. The V end was cut by 5 bases, the J end by 9 bases, with 11 bases between. This CDR3 region has 11 residues. CDR3 bases: TGCGCCAGCAGAGGGGGAGTGTCCCAGTACTTC. Translation gives CASRGGVSQYF.

The chain is built from TRBV11-1 and TRBJ2-7; 7 bases map to TRBD1. The V and J ends lost 1 base and 5 bases, in that order; junction bases with no gene match: 11. Germline values: CDR1 SGHAT, CDR2 FQDESV (reference sequence). The CDR3 is 16 residues long. The CDR3: CASSLEFRWQGDEQYF. Written as DNA, the CDR3 is TGTGCCAGCAGCTTAGAGTTCAGGTGGCAGGGGGACGAGCAGTACTTC.

The chain uses TRBV5-1 and TRBJ2-7, with D uncertain. V was cut by 1 base and J by 3 bases, with 11 bases left in between. Germline V lookup: CDR1 SGHRS, CDR2 YFSETQ. The CDR3 has 14 residues. CDR3 residues: CASSLNVQNYEQYF. The CDR3 DNA reads TGCGCCAGCAGCTTGAACGTGCAGAACTACGAGCAGTACTTC.

J is TRBJ2-5 and V is TRBV7-2; TRBD2 matches 13 bases. V gave up 5 bases and J gave up 4 bases; unmatched junction bases: 7. Looked up from germline, CDR1 is SGHTA and CDR2 is FQGNSA. The CDR3 length is 16 residues. The DNA of the CDR3 is TGTGCCAGCAGCGATACTAGCGGGGGGGCTTCAGAGACCCAGTACTTC. It codes for CASSDTSGGASETQYF.

This chain joins TRBV28 and TRBJ1-5; D might be TRBD1 (5 bases). The CDR3 runs to 15 residues. CDR1 MDHEN and CDR2 SYDVKM come from the germline V gene. V was shortened by 5 bases and J by 7 bases, with 18 bases between the two germline ends. The CDR3 loop reads CASSPGGGRDQPQHF. CDR3 DNA sequence: TGTGCCAGCAGTCCGGGGGGGGGTAGGGACCAGCCCCAGCATTTT.

This rearrangement joins TRBV27 to TRBJ2-7; TRBD1 might be the D (5 bases). CDR3 length: 15 amino acids. CDR1 MNHEY and CDR2 SMNVEV come from the germline V gene (reference sequence). V lost 6 bases and J lost 6, with 21 bases in between. The CDR3 spells CASSKSGASRGEQYF. For the CDR3, the DNA is TGTGCCAGCAGCAAAAGTGGGGCGAGTCGAGGCGAGCAGTACTTC.